What follows is one TCR beta chain and its context. Its target is not known. This entry is derived from a study of cytomegalovirus exposure and HLA in healthy donors. Method: immunoSEQ multiplex PCR; TCRdb's copy keeps in-frame clones and lacks some. The sample lists over 150,000 clones, roughly 89% seen once, with roughly 4.2% in the top ten. Study-wide results and limits: While the bulk of TCR sequences proved rare, some public TCRs turned up in many donors.

Germline V gene lookup returns CDR1 MGHRA and CDR2 YSYEKL. CDR3 length: 14 residues. V was trimmed by 1 base and J by 5 bases, leaving 11 bases between them. V gene TRBV4-1 combines with J gene TRBJ2-5, with TRBD2 as a possible D gene (7 bases). Sequenced input: PBMCs. The receptor was derived from a man between 18 and 35 years old in good health and CMV-seropositive. The CDR3 nucleotides read TGCGCCAGCAGCCAAGTACGGGGGGCTGAGACCCAGTACTTC. This codes for CASSQVRGAETQYF.